This T cell receptor (beta chain) was recovered during a study of cytomegalovirus exposure and HLA in healthy donors. Study-level points and caveats: Earlier analysis looked at TCR beta V segments, and most were productive about 90% or about 30% of the time. V- and J-gene trimming in TCR beta was tied to a missense DCLRE1C variant by an analysis performed later. The study reported that TCR beta sequences accurately predicted HLA-A and HLA-B alleles in most subjects. Cytomegalovirus association was assigned to 150 to 200 TCR beta chains.

The PCR employed 60 Vbeta primers together with 13 Jbeta primers. Assay used: immunoSEQ multiplex PCR; TCRdb lists only in-frame clones, some missing. Counted here are about 210,000 clones, 82% occurring once; the ten biggest clones make up approximately 6.5%. This clone has just a few counts. Its antigen remains unknown. From germline, CDR1 is GTSNPN and CDR2 SVGIG (reference sequence). The CDR3 is made up of 14 amino acids. Trimming took off 1 base at V and 4 bases at J, with 11 bases between the two ends. This chain joins TRBV30 and TRBJ2-1, with D maybe TRBD2 (5 bases). The source is a man between 35 and 55 years old in good health and CMV-seropositive. Sequencing was performed on PBMCs. CDR3 loop: CAWSELGNYNEQFF. The CDR3 region has the DNA TGTGCCTGGAGTGAACTAGGGAATTACAATGAGCAGTTCTTC.